This T cell receptor (beta chain) is drawn from a study of blood T cell repertoires in COVID-19. Study-level background: Specimens from acute and convalescent COVID-19 originated in the United States, Italy and Spain. From T cells, B-cell-depleted T cells, or PBMCs came the material, which was cDNA or gDNA.

V trimming: 4 bases; J trimming: 4 bases; junction bases outside the gene matches: 6. Germline CDR1 KGHDR, CDR2 SFDVKD. The length of the CDR3 is 15 residues. As originally analysed: Reference gene primer amplification in the assay estimated nucleated cell counts. Sequencing was performed with immunoSEQ multiplex PCR; in TCRdb, only in-frame clones are kept and a portion is missing. That table furnishes V, J and clone size, whereas the DNA furnished D and trimming. The sample yields about 130,000 clones, about 80% seen once. Sequenced input: peripheral blood. The chain employs TRBV24-1 and TRBJ2-1, with 7 bases that match TRBD1. This sequence was found in a woman in her forties or fifties with acute or convalescent COVID-19. The CDR3 loop reads CATSDPVQGYNEQFF. The CDR3 DNA reads TGTGCCACCAGTGACCCAGTACAGGGGTACAATGAGCAGTTCTTC.